These T cell receptor beta chains were read from a single sample in a study of memory CD4+ T cells and cytomegalovirus serostatus. TCRdb keeps only in-frame clones here, not all; method: immunoSEQ multiplex PCR. This table holds under 80,000 clones, about 73% found once. The sample taken for sequencing was memory CD4+ T cells from blood. These receptors were collected from an adult in good health and CMV-seropositive. Each CDR3 is given with its conserved first and last residue. The D gene is left open where the match is weak. A row's size may be missing; if present it is once, few, many or a size class.

V,J,D,size,CDR3,DNA
TRBV6-1,TRBJ1-5,.,.,CASSGEGGPREPQHF,TGTGCCAGCAGTGGTGAGGGGGGACCGCGGGAACCCCAGCATTTT
TRBV19,TRBJ2-3,.,.,CASSIRGYTDTQYF,TGTGCCAGTAGTATTAGGGGGTACACAGATACGCAGTATTTT
TRBV30,TRBJ1-4,TRBD1,.,CAWSGQGTGVEKLFF,TGTGCCTGGAGTGGGCAGGGGACAGGGGTTGAAAAACTGTTTTTT
TRBV2,TRBJ2-1,.,.,CASQLGLGGLTDEQFF,TGTGCCAGCCAACTAGGGCTCGGGGGCTTGACCGATGAGCAGTTCTTC
TRBV10-3,TRBJ2-3,.,.,CAIRPGTDTDTQYF,TGTGCCATCAGGCCCGGGACGGACACAGATACGCAGTATTTT
TRBV5-4,TRBJ1-5,TRBD1,.,CASQNAGTGDNQNQPQHF,TGTGCCAGCCAAAACGCGGGCACAGGGGACAATCAAAATCAGCCCCAGCATTTT
TRBV19,TRBJ2-1,TRBD2,.,CASSSQRDVGGDEQFF,TGTGCCAGTAGTAGCCAGCGGGATGTGGGTGGAGACGAGCAGTTCTTC
TRBV20-1,TRBJ2-1,.,.,CSARNYQEQFF,TGCAGTGCTAGAAATTACCAAGAGCAGTTCTTC
TRBV27,TRBJ1-6,.,.,CASSLSGTFPSPLHF,TGTGCCAGCAGTTTATCCGGGACGTTTCCTTCACCCCTCCACTTT
TRBV6-5,TRBJ1-5,.,once,CASSYGGRPQHF,TGTGCCAGCAGTTATGGGGGTAGGCCCCAGCATTTT
TRBV9,TRBJ1-3,.,.,CASSVWGDHGNTIYF,TGTGCCAGCAGCGTGTGGGGGGATCATGGAAACACCATATATTTT
TRBV30,TRBJ2-3,TRBD2,.,CAWSAGLAGATDTQYF,TGTGCCTGGAGTGCTGGACTAGCGGGGGCCACAGATACGCAGTATTTT
TRBV25-1,TRBJ2-5,.,.,CASSPGWYGRQETQYF,TGTGCCAGCAGTCCAGGCTGGTACGGTCGCCAAGAGACCCAGTACTTC
TRBV5-1,TRBJ1-1,.,.,CASSFWGSNTEAFF,TGCGCCAGCAGCTTTTGGGGCTCGAACACTGAAGCTTTCTTT
TRBV7-2,TRBJ2-5,TRBD2,once,CASSLASAAGGRETQYF,TGTGCCAGCAGCTTAGCTAGCGCGGCGGGGGGGCGGGAGACCCAGTACTTC
TRBV6-5,TRBJ2-7,.,.,CASRSDVDYEQYF,TGTGCCAGCAGATCCGACGTGGATTACGAGCAGTACTTC
TRBV7-2,TRBJ2-5,TRBD1,.,CASSWGQASQETQYF,TGTGCCAGCAGCTGGGGACAGGCGAGCCAAGAGACCCAGTACTTC
TRBV28,TRBJ2-3,TRBD1,.,CASSAGTGYTDTQYF,TGTGCCAGCAGTGCCGGGACAGGGTACACAGATACGCAGTATTTT
TRBV9,TRBJ2-3,TRBD2,.,CASSVATRTSGITDTQYF,TGTGCCAGCAGCGTAGCTACGAGGACTAGCGGAATCACAGATACGCAGTATTTT
TRBV7-2,TRBJ2-1,TRBD2,.,CASSLVGLAYYNEQFF,TGTGCCAGCAGCTTAGTAGGACTAGCTTACTACAATGAGCAGTTCTTC
TRBV18,TRBJ2-4,.,.,CASSPQLAKNIQYF,TGTGCCAGCTCACCACAGTTAGCCAAAAACATTCAGTACTTC
TRBV29-1,TRBJ1-1,.,.,CSAVGGLRNTEAFF,TGCAGCGCTGTGGGGGGGCTACGGAACACTGAAGCTTTCTTT
TRBV7-2,TRBJ1-2,.,.,CASSLDPGGSYTF,TGTGCCAGCAGCTTAGATCCCGGCGGGAGCTACACCTTC
TRBV5-1,TRBJ2-5,TRBD2,.,CASSTGTSGQETQYF,TGCGCCAGCAGCACCGGGACTAGCGGCCAAGAGACCCAGTACTTC
TRBV6-5,TRBJ1-5,.,.,CASSRDGSNQPQHF,TGTGCCAGCAGCCGGGACGGGAGCAATCAGCCCCAGCATTTT
TRBV15,TRBJ1-6,TRBD1,.,CATSRVKGANSPLHF,TGTGCCACCAGCAGAGTTAAGGGGGCGAATTCACCCCTCCACTTT
TRBV18,TRBJ1-5,TRBD1,few,CASSPSKGTANQPQHF,TGTGCCAGCTCACCGTCAAAGGGGACAGCCAATCAGCCCCAGCATTTT
TRBV30,TRBJ1-4,.,.,CAWSVLGGANEKLFF,TGTGCCTGGAGTGTGTTGGGAGGGGCTAATGAAAAACTGTTTTTT
TRBV5-1,TRBJ2-3,.,.,CASSLEGRRDTQYF,TGCGCCAGCAGCTTGGAAGGCCGCCGGGATACGCAGTATTTT
TRBV5-8,TRBJ2-5,.,once,CASSLDRAKTQYF,TGTGCCAGCAGCTTGGACAGGGCGAAGACCCAGTACTTC
TRBV7-9,TRBJ2-2,.,.,CASSFGFGELFF,TGTGCCAGCAGCTTCGGCTTCGGGGAGCTGTTTTTT
TRBV2,TRBJ2-7,.,.,CASSEALVVEEQYF,TGTGCCAGCAGTGAAGCGCTAGTAGTGGAAGAGCAGTACTTC
TRBV4-1,TRBJ1-1,TRBD1,.,CASSPPRATGANTEAFF,TGCGCCAGCAGCCCCCCTCGAGCGACAGGGGCGAACACTGAAGCTTTCTTT
TRBV5-4,TRBJ2-1,.,once,CASSLDSGSRYNEQFF,TGTGCCAGCAGCTTGGATAGTGGGTCTCGATACAATGAGCAGTTCTTC
TRBV19,TRBJ2-5,TRBD2,.,CASSSGLAGPTILQETQYF,TGTGCCAGTAGTAGCGGACTAGCGGGACCTACTATACTCCAAGAGACCCAGTACTTC
TRBV6-5,TRBJ1-1,.,.,CASSRTGEAFF,TGTGCCAGCAGCAGAACGGGAGAAGCTTTCTTT
TRBV19,TRBJ2-5,.,.,CASSPRALQETQYF,TGTGCCAGTAGTCCTAGGGCCCTACAGGAGACCCAGTACTTC
TRBV11-2,TRBJ1-6,.,.,CASSPAGDRSFALHF,TGTGCCAGCAGCCCAGCGGGTGACCGCAGCTTTGCCCTCCACTTT
TRBV30,TRBJ2-3,.,.,CAWSVQGYSTDTQYF,TGTGCCTGGAGTGTACAAGGCTATAGCACAGATACGCAGTATTTT
TRBV4-1,TRBJ1-1,.,.,CASSQVGIRGNTEAFF,TGCGCCAGCAGCCAGGTGGGAATTAGGGGGAACACTGAAGCTTTCTTT
TRBV5-6,TRBJ2-5,TRBD2,.,CASSSAGGAETQYF,TGTGCCAGCAGTTCGGCCGGGGGGGCAGAGACCCAGTACTTC